This record concerns one TCR beta chain sequence. Its antigen is undetermined. This entry is derived from a study of regulatory T cells in long-lasting Graves disease. Indicated time point: newly diagnosed GD, antithyroid drugs for less than 3 months. From RNA extracted from PBMCs, the TCR library was made. Relying on iRepertoire HTBI primers and Arm-PCR of CDR3 regions, the team built TCR beta libraries. Each CDR3 protein gets one entry after TCRdb re-called the multiplex PCR reads with MiXCR. The sample has some 240,000 distinct CDR3 sequences; 15% to 20% are singletons. Notes on the study in general: Graves' patients with persistent disease showed TCR diversity lower than patients newly diagnosed.

This CDR3 comprises 12 residues. With V trimmed by 8 bases and J by 2 bases, 3 bases remained unmatched. The V gene's germline CDR1 is SNHLY and CDR2 FYNNEI. This sample was shared with a second study, whose subject was T cells in Graves' hyperthyroidism and ophthalmopathy. From that report: Model output signaled ophthalmopathy a median 6.5 months ahead of onset.

The origin of this receptor is a woman in her thirties with Graves disease. The rearrangement joins TRBV2 to TRBJ2-7, with 7 bases identical to TRBD1. This sample comprised peripheral blood mononuclear cells (PBMCs), obtained at new diagnosis, from a patient treated with antithyroid drugs. CDR3 coding DNA: TGTGCCAGCGTCCAGGGGGCCTACGAGCAGTACTTC. It yields the protein CASVQGAYEQYF. The variable domain in full, with the rest retrieved from reference TRBV2 and TRBJ2-7, is EPEVTQTPSHQVTQMGQEVILRCVPISNHLYFYWYRQILGQKVEFLVSFYNNEISEKSEIFDDQFSVERPDGSNFTLKIRSTKLEDSAMYFCASVQGAYEQYFGPGTRLTVT.